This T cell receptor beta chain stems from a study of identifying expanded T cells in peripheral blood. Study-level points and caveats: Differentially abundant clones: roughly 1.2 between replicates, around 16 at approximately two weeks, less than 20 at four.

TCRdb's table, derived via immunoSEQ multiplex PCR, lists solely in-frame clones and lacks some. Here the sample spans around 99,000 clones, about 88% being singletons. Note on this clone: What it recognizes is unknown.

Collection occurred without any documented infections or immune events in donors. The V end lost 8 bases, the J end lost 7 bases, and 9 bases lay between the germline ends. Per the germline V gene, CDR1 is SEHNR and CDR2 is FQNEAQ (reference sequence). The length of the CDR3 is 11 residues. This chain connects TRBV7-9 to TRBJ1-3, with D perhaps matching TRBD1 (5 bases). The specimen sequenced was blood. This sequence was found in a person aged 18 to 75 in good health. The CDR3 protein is CASGRGNTIYF. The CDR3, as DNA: TGTGCCAGCGGTCGGGGGAACACCATATATTTT.